The clone carrying this T cell receptor (beta chain) was seen at least ten times. This record belongs to a study of CD8 T cells in ankylosing spondylitis. The CDR3 covers 14 residues. With 4 bases removed from V and 0 bases from J, the gap between germline ends came to 12 bases. CDR1 DFQATT and CDR2 SNEGSKA come from the germline V gene (reference sequence). MiXCR, run by TCRdb on the 5' RACE reads, gives a single entry per CDR3 protein. The sample yields 150,000 to 200,000 distinct CDR3 sequences, around 10% seen once. This sequence joins TRBV20-1 and TRBJ1-1; possible D gene TRBD1, 6 bases. This sequence originates from a male donor with ankylosing spondylitis or in good health (not recorded which). What was sequenced was blood, either unsorted or a sorted T cell fraction (not recorded which). The CDR3 DNA reads as TGCAGTGCTAAAGACAGGATGATGAACACTGAAGCTTTCTTT. Encoded protein: CSAKDRMMNTEAFF.